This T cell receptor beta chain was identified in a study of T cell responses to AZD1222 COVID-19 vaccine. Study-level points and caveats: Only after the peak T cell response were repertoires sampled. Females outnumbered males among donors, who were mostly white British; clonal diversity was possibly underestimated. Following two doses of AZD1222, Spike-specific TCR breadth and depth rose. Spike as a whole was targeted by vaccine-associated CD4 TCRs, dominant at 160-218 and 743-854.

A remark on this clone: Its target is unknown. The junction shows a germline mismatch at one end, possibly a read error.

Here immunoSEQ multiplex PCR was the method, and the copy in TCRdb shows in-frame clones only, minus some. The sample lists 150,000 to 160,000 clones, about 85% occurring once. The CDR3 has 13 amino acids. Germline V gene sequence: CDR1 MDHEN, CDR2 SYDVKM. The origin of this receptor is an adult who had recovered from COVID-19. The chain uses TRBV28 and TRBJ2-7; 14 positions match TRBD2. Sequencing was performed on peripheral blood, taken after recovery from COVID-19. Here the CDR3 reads CASSVMGTSGSSF. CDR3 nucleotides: TGTGCCAGCAGCGTTATGGGGACTAGCGGGAGCTCATTC.